This TCR beta chain stems from a study of T-cell reconstitution after alpha-beta-depleted transplantation in children. V was clipped by 0 bases and J by 0 bases, with 5 bases between them. The CDR3 runs 13 residues. In germline, CDR1 is DFQATT, CDR2 SNEGSKA (reference sequence). This clonotype was seen ten or more times. Researchers prepared the TCRbeta library using unique molecular identifiers, the study reports. MiXCR, run by TCRdb on the PCR reads, gives a single entry per CDR3 protein. The sample yields tens of thousands of distinct CDR3 sequences, roughly 4.5% seen once. The chain employs TRBV20-1 and TRBJ1-2; D gene ambiguous. The sequencing used PBMCs, mostly from graft donor cells, collected 180 days after TCRalphabeta/CD19-depleted stem cell transplant. The receptor was isolated from a boy less than two years old who had a stem cell transplant for acute myeloid leukemia, so the T cells may come from the graft donor. The CDR3 DNA reads as TGCAGTGCTAGAGATCCCCCTAACTATGGCTACACCTTC. This gives the protein CSARDPPNYGYTF.